What follows is one T cell receptor (beta chain) and its context. The antigen it recognizes is unknown. These data originate in a study of T cells expressing NK-cell markers (dated by TCRdb to about 2020). For the wider study: Fewer than ten donors provided sorted CD3+CD56+NKG2C+, CD3+CD56+NKG2C- and CD3+CD56-NKG2C+ T-cell subsets, whose TCR beta-chain repertoires were profiled. Seven of the eight sequenced donors were HCMV-seropositive and one was HCMV-seronegative. The study sequenced eight donors, all healthy volunteers chosen at random: three men and five women. Illumina HiSeq 2000/2500, MiSeq or NextSeq was used to sequence libraries as 2 x 150 bp reads.

The germline V gene supplies CDR1 SGHTA and CDR2 FQGNSA. Counted from cysteine to phenylalanine, this CDR3 has 15 amino acids. No DNA has been recorded. Sequenced using an Illumina HiSeq 2000. TCR beta cDNA libraries were prepared using 5'RACE template switching, which introduced a universal primer site and unique molecular identifiers. cDNA synthesis was primed from the TCR beta constant segment and was followed by two successive PCR amplification steps. In the original analysis: Reads were demultiplexed and grouped by UMI with MIGEC, and clonotypes were assembled and quantified with MiTCR. Only TCR cDNA sequences supported by at least two reads were kept to exclude erroneous sequences. The tcR package was used for downstream repertoire analysis, and clonotypes were matched between fractions using CDR3 nucleotide sequence together with V segment. VDJmatch was used to annotate antigen specificity against VDJdb, with one amino acid substitution allowed in CDR3. TCRdb reprocessed the sequencing reads and holds a single record per CDR3 protein sequence, with no DNA. These V and J calls originate from TCRdb's pipeline instead of the authors' own analysis. The table for this sample lists approximately 380,000 distinct CDR3 sequences. 5.2% of the sample goes to the ten largest clones.

HCMV-specific IgG was detected in serum with a commercial ELISA kit to determine HCMV serostatus. Peripheral blood mononuclear cells were isolated from blood by Ficoll density gradient centrifugation. General conclusions and limits of the study: Whether the expanded NKG2C-expressing T cell clones were specific for HCMV antigens remained unclear. Those dominant clonotypes were again the most abundant among CD3+CD56-NKG2C+ cells in several donors, at about 25-60.1%. In over five donors, the dominant CD3+CD56+NKG2C+ clonotypes were found to rank among the top 10 CD8+ clonotypes and to make up about 1.0-8% of CD8+ T cells.

The rearranged chain carries TRBV7-2 and TRBJ2-1; TCRdb gives TRBD1 as the D gene, but with no DNA this cannot be confirmed. Sequencing was done on a sample of blood T cells: a sorted CD56 or NKG2C T cell subset, CD4+ or CD8+ T cells, or bulk PBMC T cells (not recorded which). This TCR derives from a man aged 18-70 years in good health. CDR3 protein: CASSFRMGGGNEQFF.